The 7 T cell receptor beta chains presented below share a single source sample, sequenced in a study of PD-L1 blockade in urothelial cancer. Profiling relied on immunoSEQ multiplex PCR, and the TCRdb table lists in-frame clones only, not all of them. This table has some 40,000 clones, about 90% appearing once. Noted time point: peripheral blood 6 weeks after treatment start. Sequenced here: PBMCs, sampled around atezolizumab (anti-PD-L1) treatment. The receptors shown here come from a man between 65 and 79 years old with urothelial cancer.

The chain links TRBV30 to TRBJ2-1; D might be TRBD1 (5 bases). The CDR3 has 13 residues. The germline V gene has CDR1 GTSNPN and CDR2 SVGIG (reference sequence). The V and J ends lost 5 bases and 7 bases respectively, with 15 bases between them. CDR3 amino acids: CAWGAPVVNEQFF. In nucleotides, the CDR3 is TGTGCCTGGGGGGCTCCCGTAGTAAATGAGCAGTTCTTC.

The gene calls are TRBV28 and TRBJ2-2; no firm D call. The germline CDR1 and CDR2 sequences are MDHEN and SYDVKM. The CDR3 extends over 15 amino acids. The ends were cut back, 6 bases at V and 1 base at J, with 12 bases in the middle. This chain's CDR3 is CASSPAAGNTGELFF. CDR3 coding DNA: TGTGCCAGCAGCCCCGCCGCAGGGAACACCGGGGAGCTGTTTTTT.

The rearrangement links TRBV5-4 to TRBJ1-1, with a possible D match to TRBD1 (5 bases). The CDR3 is 14 amino acids. V lost 0 bases and J lost 5, with 11 bases in between. Looked up from germline, CDR1 is SGHNT and CDR2 is YYREEE (reference sequence). The CDR3 is CASSLAWGGTEAFF. Written as DNA, the CDR3 is TGTGCCAGCAGCTTGGCCTGGGGGGGGACTGAAGCTTTCTTT.

This clone was observed a handful of times. V is TRBV6-1 and J is TRBJ1-1; the D is unclear. Germline values: CDR1 MNHNS, CDR2 SASEGT. The V end was cut by 10 bases, the J end by 2 bases, with 14 bases between. This CDR3 is 13 amino acids long. The CDR3 reads CATSQAGNTEAFF. CDR3 in DNA: TGTGCCACCTCCCAGGCGGGTAACACTGAAGCTTTCTTT.

The chain links TRBV7-2 to TRBJ2-3; maybe TRBD2 (5 bases). Trimming removed 5 bases from V and 4 bases from J, with 19 bases in between. This CDR3 region has 16 residues. Germline V lookup: CDR1 SGHTA, CDR2 FQGNSA. This CDR3 is CASSPWLGVGADTQYF. CDR3 DNA sequence: TGTGCCAGCAGCCCCTGGCTGGGAGTTGGTGCAGATACGCAGTATTTT.

This clone was found once. The chain is built from TRBV10-3 and TRBJ1-2; 8 positions agree with TRBD1. The CDR3 has 14 amino acids. Germline CDR1 reads ENHRY; CDR2 reads SYGVKD. Trimming cost V 11 bases and J 4 bases; bases outside gene matches: 12. The CDR3 coding sequence is TGTGCCCTCCAAAAACAGGGGGGAACCTATGGCTACACCTTC. It specifies CALQKQGGTYGYTF.

Turning to this clone: Within the sample, other DNA sequences also encode this same CDR3. The chain couples TRBV29-1 to TRBJ2-7; 8 nucleotides match TRBD1. Trimming cost V 6 bases and J 3 bases; bases outside gene matches: 4. The germline CDR1 and CDR2 sequences are SQVTM and ANQGSEA. The CDR3 spans 12 residues. The CDR3 protein is CSVGTGGYEQYF. In DNA form, the CDR3 reads TGCAGCGTGGGGACAGGCGGCTACGAGCAGTACTTC.